This T cell receptor (beta chain) was found in a study of monozygotic twins with cystic fibrosis. Study observations and caveats: Monozygotic CF twins shared more identical nucleotide clonotypes than unrelated patients. In this small cohort, shared CDR3 numbers showed no association with age, concordance or disease severity.

The length of the CDR3 is 11 residues. Germline V lookup: CDR1 SGHAT, CDR2 FQNNGV. V was cut by 5 bases and J by 6 bases, with 7 bases left in between. Sequencing was performed with immunoSEQ multiplex PCR; in TCRdb, only in-frame clones are kept and a portion is missing. The table includes approximately 20,000 clones, about 90% detected once. In the case of this clone: Its antigen is not known.

The specimen sequenced was blood. The rearrangement uses TRBV11-2 and TRBJ1-1; perhaps TRBD1 as D (5 bases). The sequence came from a girl aged 2 to 9 with cystic fibrosis. The CDR3 loop is CASSRGAEAFF. The CDR3 nucleotides are TGTGCCAGCAGCCGGGGCGCTGAAGCTTTCTTT.